Given below is one TCR beta chain in context. This entry comes from a study of blood T cell repertoires in COVID-19. At the level of the study: Donors in the United States, Italy and Spain gave samples during acute or convalescent COVID-19. In each case, the material was cDNA or gDNA derived from T cells, B-cell-depleted T cells, or PBMCs.

Study processing details: Amplification with reference gene primers provided the estimates of nucleated cell counts. Clones were read by immunoSEQ multiplex PCR, and TCRdb kept only the in-frame ones, dropping some. Clonal size and the V and J genes are those of that table, whereas D and trimming came from the DNA. The repertoire holds around 310,000 clones, with around 90% as singletons. Sequencing was carried out using peripheral blood. This TCR derives from a young woman with COVID-19, enrolled during active disease.

The CDR3: CASRLSQGGRNGLNTEAFF. CDR3 in DNA: TGTGCAAGTCGCTTAAGTCAGGGAGGGCGGAACGGGCTAAACACTGAAGCTTTCTTT. This chain links TRBV12-2 with TRBJ1-1. TRBV12-2 is annotated as a pseudogene. The CDR3 length is 19 residues.